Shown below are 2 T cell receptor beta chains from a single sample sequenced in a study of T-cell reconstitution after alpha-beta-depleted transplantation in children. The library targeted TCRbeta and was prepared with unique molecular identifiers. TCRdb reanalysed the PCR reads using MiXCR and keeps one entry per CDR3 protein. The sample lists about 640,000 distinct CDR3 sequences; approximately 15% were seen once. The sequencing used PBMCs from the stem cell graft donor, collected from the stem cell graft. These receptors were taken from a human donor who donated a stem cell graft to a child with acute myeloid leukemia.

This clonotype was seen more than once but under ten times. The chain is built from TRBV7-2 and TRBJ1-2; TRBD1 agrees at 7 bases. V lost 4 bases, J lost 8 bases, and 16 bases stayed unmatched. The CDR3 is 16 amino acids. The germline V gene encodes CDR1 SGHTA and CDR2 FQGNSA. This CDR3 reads CASSSSFGGGVRGYTF. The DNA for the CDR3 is TGTGCCAGCAGCTCCTCCTTTGGAGGGGGCGTACGAGGCTACACCTTC.

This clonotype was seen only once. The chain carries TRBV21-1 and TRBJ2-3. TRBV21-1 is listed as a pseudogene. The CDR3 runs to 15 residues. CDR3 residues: CASSKALLLSDTQYF. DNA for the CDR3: TGTGCCAGCAGCAAAGCGCTTTTGCTTTCAGATACGCAGTATTTT.